The 6 T cell receptor beta chains reported below all come from one sample, sequenced in a study of T cell responses to AZD1222 COVID-19 vaccine. Data came from immunoSEQ multiplex PCR; TCRdb stores just in-frame clones and leaves some out. The sample includes about 150,000 clones, roughly 93% of them seen just once. This specimen consisted of peripheral blood, obtained 28 days after the second AZD1222 dose. The receptors here all came from an adult who received the AZD1222 COVID-19 vaccine.

The rearrangement uses TRBV10-3 and TRBJ1-6; tentative D call: TRBD1 (6 bases). Germline CDR1 ENHRY, CDR2 SYGVKD. The V end was cut by 3 bases, the J end by 13 bases, with 13 bases between. The CDR3 length is 13 residues. The CDR3 DNA is TGTGCCATCAGTGACCCCGACAGGACTCCCCTCCACTTT. This gives the protein CAISDPDRTPLHF.

The chain links TRBV5-4 to TRBJ1-6; 8 bases match TRBD1. The CDR3 runs 16 residues. V lost 5 bases, J lost 9 bases, and 13 bases stayed unmatched. Germline values: CDR1 SGHNT, CDR2 YYREEE (reference sequence). This chain's CDR3 is CASRTGQGFDGSPLHF. CDR3 in DNA: TGTGCCAGCAGGACCGGACAGGGTTTTGATGGTTCACCCCTCCACTTT.

This rearrangement joins TRBV3-1 (or the pseudogene TRBV3-2) to TRBJ1-2; 7 bases map to TRBD1. This CDR3 spans 14 amino acids. J gave up 3 bases and V 2 bases, and 3 bases lay outside the gene matches. Germline V gene data show CDR1 as LGHDT and CDR2 as YNNKEL (reference sequence). CDR3 bases: TGTGCCAGCAGCCAATTCGACAGGGACTATGGCTACACCTTC. The encoded protein is CASSQFDRDYGYTF.

The DNA for the CDR3 is TGCGCCAGCAGCCTGCGCGCAGAGAGGTTAGGGGACTATGGCTACACCTTC. It codes for CASSLRAERLGDYGYTF. V and J are TRBV5-1 and TRBJ1-2; possible D gene TRBD1, 5 bases. Per germline, CDR1 SGHRS and CDR2 YFSETQ. This CDR3 has 17 residues. V gave up 4 bases and J gave up 3 bases, with 22 bases separating them.

The rearrangement links TRBV4-1 to TRBJ1-1; the D gene is possibly TRBD1 (6 bases). Germline loops: CDR1 MGHRA, CDR2 YSYEKL. Deletions cut 2 bases from V and 4 bases from J, with 11 bases between. The CDR3 extends over 14 amino acids. The CDR3 nucleotides are TGCGCCAGCAGCCAAATACCCAGGGGCACTGAAGCTTTCTTT. It codes for CASSQIPRGTEAFF.

The chain recombines TRBV19 with TRBJ2-1, with D uncertain. The CDR3 runs 15 residues. Germline V gene lookup returns CDR1 LNHDA and CDR2 SQIVND (reference sequence). The V and J ends lost 3 bases and 0 bases respectively, with 9 bases between them. The CDR3 region is CASSIAQNSYNEQFF. As DNA, the CDR3 is TGTGCCAGTAGTATTGCGCAGAACTCCTACAATGAGCAGTTCTTC. Together with reference TRBV19 and TRBJ2-1, the CDR3 gives the full variable domain: DGGITQSPKYLFRKEGQNVTLSCEQNLNHDAMYWYRQDPGQGLRLIYYSQIVNDFQKGDIAEGYSVSREKKESFPLTVTSAQKNPTAFYLCASSIAQNSYNEQFFGPGTRLTVL.